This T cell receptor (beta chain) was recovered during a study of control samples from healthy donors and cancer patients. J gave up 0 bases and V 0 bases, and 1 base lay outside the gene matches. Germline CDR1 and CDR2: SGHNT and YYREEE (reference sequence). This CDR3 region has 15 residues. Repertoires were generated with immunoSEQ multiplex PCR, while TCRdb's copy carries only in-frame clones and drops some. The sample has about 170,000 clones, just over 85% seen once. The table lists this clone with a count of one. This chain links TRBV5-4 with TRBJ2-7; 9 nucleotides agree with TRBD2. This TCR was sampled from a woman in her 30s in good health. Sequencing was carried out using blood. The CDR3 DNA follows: TGTGCCAGCAGCTTGGATAGCGGGAGCTCCTACGAGCAGTACTTC. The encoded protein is CASSLDSGSSYEQYF. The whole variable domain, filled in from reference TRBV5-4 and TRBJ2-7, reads ETGVTQSPTHLIKTRGQQVTLRCSSQSGHNTVSWYQQALGQGPQFIFQYYREEENGRGNFPPRFSGLQFPNYSSELNVNALELDDSALYLCASSLDSGSSYEQYFGPGTRLTVT.